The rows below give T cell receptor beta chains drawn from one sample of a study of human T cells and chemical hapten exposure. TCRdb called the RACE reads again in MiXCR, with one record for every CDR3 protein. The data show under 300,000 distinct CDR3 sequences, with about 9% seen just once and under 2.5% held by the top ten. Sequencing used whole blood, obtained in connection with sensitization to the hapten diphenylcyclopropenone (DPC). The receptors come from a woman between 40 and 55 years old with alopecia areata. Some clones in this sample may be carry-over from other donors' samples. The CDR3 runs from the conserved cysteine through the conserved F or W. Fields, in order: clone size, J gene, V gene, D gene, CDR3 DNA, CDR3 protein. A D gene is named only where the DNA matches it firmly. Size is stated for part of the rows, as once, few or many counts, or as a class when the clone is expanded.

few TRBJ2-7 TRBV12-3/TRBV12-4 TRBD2 TGTGCCAGCAGTGCGTCCTATAGCGGGACGAACTCCTACGAGCAGTACTTC CASSASYSGTNSYEQYF
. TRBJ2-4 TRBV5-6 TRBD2 TGTGCCAGCAGCTCGAAGTGGACTAGCGGAAACATTCAGTACTTC CASSSKWTSGNIQYF
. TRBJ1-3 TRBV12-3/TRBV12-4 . TGTGCCAGCAGTTTGCCCTACGCGTTCGGGACTGGAAACACCATATATTTT CASSLPYAFGTGNTIYF
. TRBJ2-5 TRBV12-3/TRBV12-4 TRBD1 TGTGCCAGCAGGGACCGGGACAGGCCACAAGAGACCCAGTACTTC CASRDRDRPQETQYF
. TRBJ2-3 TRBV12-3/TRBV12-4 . TGTGCCAGCATCCGGCACCTTGGCACAGATACGCAGTATTTT CASIRHLGTDTQYF
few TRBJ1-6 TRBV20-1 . TGCAGTGCTAGAGGGGGTCAGTCACCCCTCCACTTT CSARGGQSPLHF
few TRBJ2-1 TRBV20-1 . TGCAGTGCTAGTAACGCCTACAATGAGCAGTTCTTC CSASNAYNEQFF
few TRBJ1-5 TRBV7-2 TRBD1 TGTGCCAGCAGCTTAGGACAGGGGGCGGGGCAGCCCCAGCATTTT CASSLGQGAGQPQHF
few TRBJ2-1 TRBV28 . TGTGCCAGCAGTTTAATAGACAGGGAGCAGTTCTTC CASSLIDREQFF
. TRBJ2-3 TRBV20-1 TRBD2 TGCAGTGCCCCGACTAGCGGGTGGACAGATACGCAGTATTTT CSAPTSGWTDTQYF
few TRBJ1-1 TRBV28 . TGTGCCAGCAGTTTATTCCGGGGCACTGAAGCTTTCTTT CASSLFRGTEAFF
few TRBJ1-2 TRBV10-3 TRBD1 TGTGCCATCAGTGAAGGAATTGTTGGTCAGGGGGCTTACGGCTACACCTTC CAISEGIVGQGAYGYTF
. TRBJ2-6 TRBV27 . TGTGCCAGCAGTTTCGCAGACTCAAACTCTGGGGCCAACGTCCTGACTTTC CASSFADSNSGANVLTF
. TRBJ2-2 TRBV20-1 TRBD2 TGCAGTGCTACCATAGCGGGAGTTACCGGGGAGCTGTTTTTT CSATIAGVTGELFF
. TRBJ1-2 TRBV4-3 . TGCGCCAGCAGCCAAGGGGCATTTGTTAACTATGGCTACACCTTC CASSQGAFVNYGYTF
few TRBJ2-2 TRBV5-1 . TGCGCCAGCAGCTTGAGGGACCCCGGGGAGCTGTTTTTT CASSLRDPGELFF
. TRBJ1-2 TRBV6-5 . TGTGCCAGCAGTTACGCCGCAGGGGACGGCTACACCTTC CASSYAAGDGYTF
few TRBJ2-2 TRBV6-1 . TGTGCCAGCAGTGAATTCGCCAGGGCCAACACCGGGGAGCTGTTTTTT CASSEFARANTGELFF
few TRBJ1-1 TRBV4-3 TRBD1 TGCGCCAGCAGCCAAGCTCCGACAGGGGGCAACACTGAAGCTTTCTTT CASSQAPTGGNTEAFF
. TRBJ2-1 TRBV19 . TGTGCCAGTAGTATAGCTTCCCAGGGTTACAATGAGCAGTTCTTC CASSIASQGYNEQFF
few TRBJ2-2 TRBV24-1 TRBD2 TGTGCCACCGCCCGACTAGCCCGTCCCGGGGAGCTGTTTTTT CATARLARPGELFF
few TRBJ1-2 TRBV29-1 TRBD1 TGCAGCGTTGAAGATCGTAGGACAGGGCTAGGCGGCTACACCTTC CSVEDRRTGLGGYTF
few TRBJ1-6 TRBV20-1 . TGCAGTGTAACGGGCGGGAATTCACCCCTCCACTTT CSVTGGNSPLHF
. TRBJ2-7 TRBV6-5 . TGTGCCAGCAGGCTCGTCCCGGGGGTAGGGTACGAGCAGTACTTC CASRLVPGVGYEQYF
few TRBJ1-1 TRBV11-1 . TGTGCCAGCAGCTTACGGGGGCGCGGCACTGAAGCTTTCTTT CASSLRGRGTEAFF
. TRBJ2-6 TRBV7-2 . TGTGCCAGCAGGCAAGCGACTTTCTCTGGGGCCAACGTCCTGACTTTC CASRQATFSGANVLTF
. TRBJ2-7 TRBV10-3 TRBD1 TGTGCCATCAGTGAGGGACAGGAATGGGCCGAGCAGTACTTC CAISEGQEWAEQYF
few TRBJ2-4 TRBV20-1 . TGCAGTGCTAGCCCCCCGCTGGTAAACATTCAGTACTTC CSASPPLVNIQYF
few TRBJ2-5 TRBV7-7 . TGTGCTAGCAGCTTAGGGGTTGCAGAGACCCAGTACTTC CASSLGVAETQYF
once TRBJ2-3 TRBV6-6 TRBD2 TGTGCCAGCAGGAGGACTAGGGGCACAGATACGCAGTATTTT CASRRTRGTDTQYF
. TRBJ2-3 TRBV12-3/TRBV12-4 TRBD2 TGTGCCAGCAGTTCGTCAGGACTAGCGGATACGCAGTATTTT CASSSSGLADTQYF
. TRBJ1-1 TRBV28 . TGTGCCAGCAGTCCCCCTATGAACACTGAAGCTTTCTTT CASSPPMNTEAFF
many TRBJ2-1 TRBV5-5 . TGTGCCAGCAGCCCCTGGACGGACGTAGGGGGAAATGAGCAGTTCTTC CASSPWTDVGGNEQFF
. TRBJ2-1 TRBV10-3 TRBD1 TGTGCCATCCGGAGTGGGACAGATAACAATGAGCAGTTCTTC CAIRSGTDNNEQFF
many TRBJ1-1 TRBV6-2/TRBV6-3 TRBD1 TGTGCCAGCAGACGCGGACAGGGGAACACTGAAGCTTTCTTT CASRRGQGNTEAFF
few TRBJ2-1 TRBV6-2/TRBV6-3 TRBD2 TGTGCCAGCAGTTACCGAGGACTAGGGCACAATGAGCAGTTCTTC CASSYRGLGHNEQFF
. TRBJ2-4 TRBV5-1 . TGCGCCAGCAGCTTGGAGTTAGCCAAAAACATTCAGTACTTC CASSLELAKNIQYF
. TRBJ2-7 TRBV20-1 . TGCAGCTCCGTACACAACTACGAGCAGTACTTC CSSVHNYEQYF
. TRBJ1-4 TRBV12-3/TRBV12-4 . TGTGCCAGCAGTTTTCCAGAGGGCCCCTCTAATGAAAAACTGTTTTTT CASSFPEGPSNEKLFF
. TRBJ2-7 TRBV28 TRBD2 TGTGCCAGCAGTTTTAGCGGGAATGTCTACGAGCAGTACTTC CASSFSGNVYEQYF
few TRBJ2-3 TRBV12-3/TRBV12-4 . TGTGCCAGCAGTTTAGCGTTAGGCACAGATACGCAGTATTTT CASSLALGTDTQYF